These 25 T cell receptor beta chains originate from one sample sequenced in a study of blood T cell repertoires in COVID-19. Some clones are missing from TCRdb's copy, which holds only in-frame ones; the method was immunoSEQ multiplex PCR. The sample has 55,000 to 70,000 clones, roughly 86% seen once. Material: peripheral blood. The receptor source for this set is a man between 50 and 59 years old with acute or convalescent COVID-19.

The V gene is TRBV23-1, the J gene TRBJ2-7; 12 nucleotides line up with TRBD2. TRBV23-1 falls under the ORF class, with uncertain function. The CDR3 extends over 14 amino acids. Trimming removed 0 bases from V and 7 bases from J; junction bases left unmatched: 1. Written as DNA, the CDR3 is TGCGCCAGCAGTCAATCGGGACTAGCGGGTGAGCAGTACTTC. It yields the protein CASSQSGLAGEQYF.

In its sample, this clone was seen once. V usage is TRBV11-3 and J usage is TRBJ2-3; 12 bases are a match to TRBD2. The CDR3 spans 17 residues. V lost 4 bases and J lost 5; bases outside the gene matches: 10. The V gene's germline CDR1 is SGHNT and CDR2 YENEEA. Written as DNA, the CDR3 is TGTGCCAGCAGCTCCTCGGGCGGACTAGCGGGGAAAGATACGCAGTATTTT. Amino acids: CASSSSGGLAGKDTQYF.

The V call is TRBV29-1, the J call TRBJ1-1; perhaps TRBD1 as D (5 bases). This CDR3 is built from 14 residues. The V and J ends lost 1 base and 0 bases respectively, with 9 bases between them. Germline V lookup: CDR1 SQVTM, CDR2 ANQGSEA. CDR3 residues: CSVEVRGLNTEAFF. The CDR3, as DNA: TGCAGCGTTGAAGTTAGGGGATTGAACACTGAAGCTTTCTTT. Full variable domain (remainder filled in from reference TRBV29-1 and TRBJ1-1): SAVISQKPSRDICQRGTSLTIQCQVDSQVTMMFWYRQQPGQSLTLIATANQGSEATYESGFVIDKFPISRPNLTFSTLTVSNMSPEDSSIYLCSVEVRGLNTEAFFGQGTRLTVV.

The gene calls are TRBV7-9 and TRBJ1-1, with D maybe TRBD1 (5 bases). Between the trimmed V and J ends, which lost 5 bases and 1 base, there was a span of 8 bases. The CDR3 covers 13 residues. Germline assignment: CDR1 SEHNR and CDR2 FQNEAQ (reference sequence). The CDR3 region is CASSQTANTEAFF. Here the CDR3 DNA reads TGTGCCAGCAGCCAGACAGCGAACACTGAAGCTTTCTTT.

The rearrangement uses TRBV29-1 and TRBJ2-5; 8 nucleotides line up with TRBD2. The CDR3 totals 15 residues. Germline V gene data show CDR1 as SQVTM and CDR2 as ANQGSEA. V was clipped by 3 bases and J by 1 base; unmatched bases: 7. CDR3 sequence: CSVELRGDTQETQYF. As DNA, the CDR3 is TGCAGCGTTGAGTTGCGGGGGGATACCCAAGAGACCCAGTACTTC.

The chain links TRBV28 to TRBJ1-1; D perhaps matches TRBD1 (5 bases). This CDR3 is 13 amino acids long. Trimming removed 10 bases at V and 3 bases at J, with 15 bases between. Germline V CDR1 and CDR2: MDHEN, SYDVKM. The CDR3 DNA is TGTGCCACTTGGACAAGGGATCACACTGAAGCTTTCTTT. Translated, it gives CATWTRDHTEAFF.

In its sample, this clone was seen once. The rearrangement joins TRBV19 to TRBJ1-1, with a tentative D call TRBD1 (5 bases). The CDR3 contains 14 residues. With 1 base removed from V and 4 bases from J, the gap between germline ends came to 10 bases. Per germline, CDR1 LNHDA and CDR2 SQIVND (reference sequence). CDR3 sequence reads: CASSIGGGVTEAFF. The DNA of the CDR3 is TGTGCCAGTAGTATAGGTGGAGGGGTCACTGAAGCTTTCTTT.

Written as DNA, the CDR3 is TGTGCCAGCAGCTTGGGCAGTTGGTACGAGCAGTACTTC. The encoded protein is CASSLGSWYEQYF. V gene TRBV5-6 combines with J gene TRBJ2-7, with D uncertain. V was trimmed by 0 bases and J by 4 bases, leaving 8 bases between them. Looked up from germline, CDR1 is SGHDT and CDR2 is YYEEEE. This CDR3 comprises 13 residues.

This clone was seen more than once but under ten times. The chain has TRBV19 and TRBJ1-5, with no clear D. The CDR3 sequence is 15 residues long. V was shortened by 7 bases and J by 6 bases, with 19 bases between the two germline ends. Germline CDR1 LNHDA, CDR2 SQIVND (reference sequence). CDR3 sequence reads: CASTIGKHQGQPQHF. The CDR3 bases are TGTGCCAGTACCATCGGGAAGCATCAAGGTCAGCCCCAGCATTTT.

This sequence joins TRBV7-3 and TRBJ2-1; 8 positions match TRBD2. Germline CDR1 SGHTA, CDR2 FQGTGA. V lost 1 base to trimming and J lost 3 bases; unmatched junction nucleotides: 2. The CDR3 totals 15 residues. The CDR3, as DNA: TGTGCCAGCAGCTTAATCAGCGGGAGCTACAATGAGCAGTTCTTC. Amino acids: CASSLISGSYNEQFF. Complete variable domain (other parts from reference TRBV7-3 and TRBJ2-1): GAGVSQTPSNKVTEKGKYVELRCDPISGHTALYWYRQSLGQGPEFLIYFQGTGAADDSGLPNDRFFAVRPEGSVSTLKIQRTERGDSAVYLCASSLISGSYNEQFFGPGTRLTVL.

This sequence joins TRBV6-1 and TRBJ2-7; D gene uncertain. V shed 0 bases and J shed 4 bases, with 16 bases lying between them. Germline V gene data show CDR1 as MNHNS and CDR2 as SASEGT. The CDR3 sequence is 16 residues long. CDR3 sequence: CASSEAPYLTLYEQYF. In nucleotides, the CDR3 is TGTGCCAGCAGTGAAGCCCCTTATCTCACCCTATACGAGCAGTACTTC.

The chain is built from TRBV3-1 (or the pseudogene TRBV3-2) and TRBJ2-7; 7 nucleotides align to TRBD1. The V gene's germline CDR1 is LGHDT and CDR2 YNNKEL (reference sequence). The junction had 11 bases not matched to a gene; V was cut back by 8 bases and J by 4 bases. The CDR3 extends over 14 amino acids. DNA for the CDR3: TGTGCCAGCCAGGAATTAGGGGGCGAGTACGAGCAGTACTTC. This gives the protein CASQELGGEYEQYF.

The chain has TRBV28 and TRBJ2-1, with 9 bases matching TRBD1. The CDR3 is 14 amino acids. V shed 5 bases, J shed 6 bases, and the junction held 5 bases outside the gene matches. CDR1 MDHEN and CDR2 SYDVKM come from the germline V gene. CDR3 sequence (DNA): TGTGCCAGCAGTACCATGACAGGGGGCAATGAGCAGTTCTTC. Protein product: CASSTMTGGNEQFF.

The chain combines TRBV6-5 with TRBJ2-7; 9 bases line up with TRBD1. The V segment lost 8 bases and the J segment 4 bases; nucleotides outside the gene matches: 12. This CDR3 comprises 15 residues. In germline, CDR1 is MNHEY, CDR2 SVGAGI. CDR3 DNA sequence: TGTGCCAGCTCTACAACCGGGACAGGGAAATACGAGCAGTACTTC. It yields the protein CASSTTGTGKYEQYF.

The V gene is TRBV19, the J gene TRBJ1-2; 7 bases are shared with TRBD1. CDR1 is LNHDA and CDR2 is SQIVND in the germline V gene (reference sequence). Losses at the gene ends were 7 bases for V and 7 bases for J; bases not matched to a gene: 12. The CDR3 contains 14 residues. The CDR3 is CASTNPGQLAGYTF. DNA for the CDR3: TGTGCCAGTACAAACCCGGGACAGTTGGCTGGCTACACCTTC.

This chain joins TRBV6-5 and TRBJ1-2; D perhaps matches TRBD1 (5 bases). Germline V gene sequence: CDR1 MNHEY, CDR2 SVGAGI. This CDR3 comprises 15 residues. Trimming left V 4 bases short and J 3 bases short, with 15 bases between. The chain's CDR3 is CASSSRGGKDYGYTF. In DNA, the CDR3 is TGTGCCAGCAGTTCCCGGGGGGGAAAAGACTATGGCTACACCTTC.

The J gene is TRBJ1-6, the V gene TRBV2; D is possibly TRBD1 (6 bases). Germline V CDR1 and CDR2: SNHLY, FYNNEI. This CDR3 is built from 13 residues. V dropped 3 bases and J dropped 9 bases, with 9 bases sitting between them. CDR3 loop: CASSEQGISPLHF. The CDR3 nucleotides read TGTGCCAGCAGTGAGCAGGGGATTTCACCCCTCCACTTT.

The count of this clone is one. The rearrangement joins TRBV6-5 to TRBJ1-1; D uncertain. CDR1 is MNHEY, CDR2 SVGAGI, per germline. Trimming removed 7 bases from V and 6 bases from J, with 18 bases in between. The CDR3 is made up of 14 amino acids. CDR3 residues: CASTLTGAFPEAFF. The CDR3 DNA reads TGTGCCAGCACCCTTACCGGTGCATTCCCTGAAGCTTTCTTT.

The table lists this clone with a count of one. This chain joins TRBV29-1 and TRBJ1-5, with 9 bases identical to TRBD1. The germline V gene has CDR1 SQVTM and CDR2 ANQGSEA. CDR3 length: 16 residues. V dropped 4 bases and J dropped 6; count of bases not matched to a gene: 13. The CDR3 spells CSVVGRTGVAFQPQHF. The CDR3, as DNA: TGCAGCGTTGTAGGTCGGACAGGGGTAGCGTTTCAGCCCCAGCATTTT.

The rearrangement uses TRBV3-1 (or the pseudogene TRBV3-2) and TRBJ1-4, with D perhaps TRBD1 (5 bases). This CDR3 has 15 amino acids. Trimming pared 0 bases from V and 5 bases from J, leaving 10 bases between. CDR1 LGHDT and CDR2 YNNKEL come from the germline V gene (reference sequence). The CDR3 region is CASSQDEPGNEKLFF. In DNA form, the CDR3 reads TGTGCCAGCAGCCAAGACGAGCCAGGGAATGAAAAACTGTTTTTT.

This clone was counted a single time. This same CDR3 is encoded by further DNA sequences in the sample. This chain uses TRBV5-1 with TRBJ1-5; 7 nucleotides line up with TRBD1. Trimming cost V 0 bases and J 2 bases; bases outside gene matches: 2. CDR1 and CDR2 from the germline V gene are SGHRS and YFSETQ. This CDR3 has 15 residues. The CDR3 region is CASSLAGTGNQPQHF. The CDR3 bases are TGCGCCAGCAGCTTGGCCGGGACAGGCAATCAGCCCCAGCATTTT.

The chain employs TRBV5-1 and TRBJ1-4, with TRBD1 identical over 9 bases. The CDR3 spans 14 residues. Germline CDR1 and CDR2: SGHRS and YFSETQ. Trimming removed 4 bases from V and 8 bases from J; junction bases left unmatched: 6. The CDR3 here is CASSQGQGGEKLFF. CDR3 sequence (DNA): TGCGCCAGCAGCCAGGGACAGGGAGGGGAAAAACTGTTTTTT.

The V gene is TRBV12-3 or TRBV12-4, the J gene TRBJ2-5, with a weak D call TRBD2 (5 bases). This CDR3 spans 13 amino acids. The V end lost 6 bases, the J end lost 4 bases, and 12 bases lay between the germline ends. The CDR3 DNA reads TGTGCCAGCAGGCGGGCCCTACTAGAGACCCAGTACTTC. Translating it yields CASRRALLETQYF.

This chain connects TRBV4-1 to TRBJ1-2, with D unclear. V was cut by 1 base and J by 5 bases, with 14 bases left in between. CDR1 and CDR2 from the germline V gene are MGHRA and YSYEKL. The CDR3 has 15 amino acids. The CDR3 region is CASSQVVRPPYGYTF. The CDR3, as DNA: TGCGCCAGCAGCCAAGTCGTCAGGCCCCCTTATGGCTACACCTTC.

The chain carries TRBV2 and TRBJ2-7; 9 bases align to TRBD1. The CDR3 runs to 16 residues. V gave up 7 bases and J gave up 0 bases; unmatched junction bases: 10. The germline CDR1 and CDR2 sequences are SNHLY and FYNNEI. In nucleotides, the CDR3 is TGTGCCAGCACCGTCCCCGGGACAGGGCACTCCTACGAGCAGTACTTC. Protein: CASTVPGTGHSYEQYF.